The 31 T cell receptor beta chains in this list originate from one sample, sequenced in a study of immune evolution from preneoplasia to lung adenocarcinoma (TCRdb year 2021). Receptor amplification or capture employed the immunoSEQ multiplex PCR assay. TCRdb took this table from immuneACCESS and kept in-frame rearrangements with V and J called. Such tables lack part of the clones; where checked against another copy, unresolved V genes explain under half of the gap, and the rest is unexplained. Recorded for this sample are 4,400 or so clones; around 77% of them occurred a single time. Around 9% of the sample is in the top ten clones. The specimen sequenced was FFPE adjacent normal lung tissue. Source of these receptors: a person aged 60 to 85 with lung adenocarcinoma.

V and J are TRBV6-5 and TRBJ1-4; a possible D gene is TRBD1 (6 bases). V dropped 4 bases and J dropped 5 bases, with 14 bases sitting between them. This CDR3 has 15 amino acids. In germline, CDR1 is MNHEY, CDR2 SVGAGI. For the CDR3, the DNA is TGTGCCAGCAGTTTTACATCCGGGACAAATGAAAAACTGTTTTTT. It yields the protein CASSFTSGTNEKLFF.

The V gene is TRBV6-4, the J gene TRBJ1-2, with D perhaps matching TRBD1 (5 bases). The CDR3 totals 13 residues. Germline V gives CDR1 MRHNA, CDR2 SNTAGT. The V end was cut by 4 bases, the J end by 4 bases, with 10 bases between. CDR3 DNA: TGTGCCAGCAGTGGAGGGGAGGGCTATGGCTACACCTTC. Its protein product is CASSGGEGYGYTF.

In nucleotides, the CDR3 is TGTGCCAGCAGTGCCGGGACAGGGGGTTGGGAGCAGTACTTC. Translation: CASSAGTGGWEQYF. J is TRBJ2-7 and V is TRBV6-5; 11 bases map to TRBD1. There are 14 residues in the CDR3. V was pared by 5 bases and J by 7 bases, with 7 bases of the junction left unmatched. CDR1 and CDR2 (germline): MNHEY, SVGAGI.

The V gene is TRBV28, the J gene TRBJ1-4; weak D call: TRBD1 (5 bases). Trimming took off 6 bases at V and 3 bases at J, with 11 bases between the two ends. There are 14 residues in the CDR3. Germline V gene data show CDR1 as MDHEN and CDR2 as SYDVKM. CDR3 nucleotide sequence: TGTGCCAGCAGGATCCAGGGCGCTAATGAAAAACTGTTTTTT. This sequence encodes CASRIQGANEKLFF.

This chain links TRBV5-4 with TRBJ2-4; TRBD1 matches at 9 bases. Trimming took 4 bases from V and 5 from J; bases not matched to a gene: 4. From germline, CDR1 is SGHNT and CDR2 YYREEE (reference sequence). CDR3 length equals 14 residues. The CDR3 DNA sequence: TGTGCCAGCAGCCGAGACAGGGGGGAAAACATTCAGTACTTC. Amino acids: CASSRDRGENIQYF. Together with reference TRBV5-4 and TRBJ2-4, the CDR3 gives the full variable domain: ETGVTQSPTHLIKTRGQQVTLRCSSQSGHNTVSWYQQALGQGPQFIFQYYREEENGRGNFPPRFSGLQFPNYSSELNVNALELDDSALYLCASSRDRGENIQYFGAGTRLSVL.

The J gene is TRBJ2-5, the V gene TRBV10-3, with 7 nucleotides matching TRBD1. Germline assignment: CDR1 ENHRY and CDR2 SYGVKD. V lost 0 bases to trimming and J lost 13 bases; unmatched junction nucleotides: 8. CDR3 length: 13 residues. CDR3 in amino acids: CAISESGQAVGYF. The CDR3 DNA is TGTGCCATCAGTGAGTCAGGACAGGCTGTTGGGTACTTC.

The chain couples TRBV19 to TRBJ2-7; no clear D. Trimming pared 4 bases from V and 3 bases from J, leaving 16 bases between. Germline CDR1 is LNHDA and CDR2 is SQIVND (reference sequence). The CDR3 spans 15 residues. CDR3 nucleotides: TGTGCCAGTAGTACCGTGACATATAATCTCTACGAGCAGTACTTC. This sequence encodes CASSTVTYNLYEQYF.

The rearrangement joins TRBV5-4 to TRBJ1-1; 7 bases are shared with TRBD1. The J segment lost 2 bases and the V segment lost 0 bases, leaving 4 bases of the junction unmatched. CDR3 length equals 15 residues. The V gene's germline CDR1 is SGHNT and CDR2 YYREEE (reference sequence). The CDR3 DNA reads TGTGCCAGCAGCTTGGGGGGGACAGTTAACACTGAAGCTTTCTTT. It encodes CASSLGGTVNTEAFF.

The V and J genes are TRBV7-3 and TRBJ1-1; unclear D gene. CDR1 and CDR2 from the germline V gene are SGHTA and FQGTGA. Trimming removed 2 bases from V and 1 base from J, with 5 bases in between. The CDR3 sequence is 13 residues long. This chain's CDR3 is CASSLERNTEAFF. For the CDR3, the DNA is TGTGCCAGCAGCTTAGAAAGGAACACTGAAGCTTTCTTT.

The chain recombines TRBV14 with TRBJ2-7; 8 bases are shared with TRBD1. Unmatched junction bases numbered 4, after V lost 3 bases and J lost 0 bases. Germline lookup yields CDR1 SGHDN and CDR2 FVKESK. This CDR3 spans 15 amino acids. CDR3 sequence reads: CASSQSRGPSYEQYF. In DNA form, the CDR3 reads TGTGCCAGCAGCCAGTCCAGGGGGCCCTCCTACGAGCAGTACTTC.

This clone was counted only a few times. The rearrangement uses TRBV7-8 and TRBJ1-1, with D possibly matching TRBD1 (6 bases). The V gene lost 1 base and the J gene lost 1 base, with 10 bases spanning the gap. Germline CDR1 SGHVS, CDR2 FQNEAQ. This CDR3 is 15 amino acids long. This CDR3 is CASSLGQAQNTEAFF. CDR3 nucleotides: TGTGCCAGCAGCTTAGGACAGGCACAGAACACTGAAGCTTTCTTT. Filled out from reference TRBV7-8 and TRBJ1-1, the complete variable domain reads GAGVSQSPRYKVAKRGQDVALRCDPISGHVSLFWYQQALGQGPEFLTYFQNEAQLDKSGLPSDRFFAERPEGSVSTLKIQRTQQEDSAVYLCASSLGQAQNTEAFFGQGTRLTVV.

This clone was counted between two and nine times. The chain joins TRBV29-1 to TRBJ2-2, with D tentatively TRBD1 (6 bases). V was trimmed by 6 bases and J by 4 bases, leaving 18 bases between them. The CDR3 spans 15 residues. Germline V CDR1 and CDR2: SQVTM, ANQGSEA. CDR3: CSVVQGVHSTGELFF. The CDR3 bases are TGCAGCGTGGTACAGGGTGTACACTCCACCGGGGAGCTGTTTTTT.

This clone appeared a single time. V is TRBV7-2 and J is TRBJ1-2; TRBD1 agrees at 7 bases. CDR3 length: 12 amino acids. J lost 6 bases, V lost 11 bases, and 9 bases had no gene match. Germline V gives CDR1 SGHTA, CDR2 FQGNSA. In DNA form, the CDR3 reads TGTGCCGAACTGGGACAGTTCGATGGCTACACCTTC. It encodes CAELGQFDGYTF.

V gene TRBV27 combines with J gene TRBJ1-1; D unresolved. Germline V gives CDR1 MNHEY, CDR2 SMNVEV (reference sequence). V lost 6 bases and J lost 1, with 9 bases in between. This CDR3 has 13 residues. The CDR3 spells CASSHKWNTEAFF. The CDR3 nucleotides read TGTGCCAGCAGCCACAAATGGAACACTGAAGCTTTCTTT.

The chain employs TRBV11-2 and TRBJ2-1, with a tentative D call TRBD2 (6 bases). V gave up 0 bases and J gave up 6 bases, with 15 bases separating them. Looked up from germline, CDR1 is SGHAT and CDR2 is FQNNGV. The CDR3 sequence is 16 residues long. CDR3 nucleotides: TGTGCCAGCAGCTTAGATCACGGGGGAAGGGGCAATGAGCAGTTCTTC. Translating it yields CASSLDHGGRGNEQFF.

The genes are TRBV6-4 and TRBJ1-1; D remains unclear. Trimming removed 0 bases at V and 1 base at J, with 9 bases between. The germline V gene has CDR1 MRHNA and CDR2 SNTAGT. The CDR3 length is 15 residues. CDR3 residues: CASSDSIGKNTEAFF. Written as DNA, the CDR3 is TGTGCCAGCAGTGACTCGATCGGGAAGAACACTGAAGCTTTCTTT.

The table lists this clone with a few counts. The chain links TRBV9 to TRBJ2-2; a weak D match, TRBD1 (6 bases). The CDR3 loop spans 16 amino acids. Trimming took 0 bases from V and 6 from J, leaving 15 bases between them. Germline loops: CDR1 SGDLS, CDR2 YYNGEE. Here the CDR3 reads CASSVATGFVAGELFF. DNA for the CDR3: TGTGCCAGCAGCGTAGCTACAGGGTTTGTGGCCGGGGAGCTGTTTTTT.

The chain employs TRBV6-1 and TRBJ2-3; 8 nucleotides align to TRBD2. Germline CDR1 MNHNS, CDR2 SASEGT. With 2 bases clipped from V and 2 bases from J, the junction kept 3 bases outside the gene matches. CDR3 length equals 15 residues. The CDR3 reads CASSELAGHTDTQYF. Here the CDR3 DNA reads TGTGCCAGCAGTGAACTAGCGGGTCACACAGATACGCAGTATTTT.

This sequence joins TRBV5-4 and TRBJ1-2; 9 nucleotides agree with TRBD1. The CDR3 has 14 amino acids. From germline, CDR1 is SGHNT and CDR2 YYREEE (reference sequence). J gave up 8 bases and V 5 bases, and 10 bases lay outside the gene matches. Written as DNA, the CDR3 is TGTGCCAGCAGTTGGGGACAGGGTGGCGGGGGCTACACCTTC. Protein: CASSWGQGGGGYTF.

This sequence joins TRBV5-6 and TRBJ2-7; 8 positions match TRBD2. Germline CDR1 and CDR2: SGHDT and YYEEEE. The length of the CDR3 is 16 residues. V gave up 2 bases and J gave up 4 bases; unmatched junction bases: 11. CDR3 residues: CASSFVGGGREYEQYF. In nucleotides, the CDR3 is TGTGCCAGCAGCTTTGTAGGCGGGGGGCGCGAATACGAGCAGTACTTC.

A single count supports this clone. V usage is TRBV29-1 and J usage is TRBJ1-4; D is unresolved. The CDR3 has 13 amino acids. The V end lost 0 bases, the J end lost 4 bases, and 6 bases lay between the germline ends. The germline CDR1 and CDR2 sequences are SQVTM and ANQGSEA. CDR3 DNA sequence: TGCAGCGTTGAAGAACAGCGTAATGAAAAACTGTTTTTT. It yields the protein CSVEEQRNEKLFF.

This clone occurred a few times. J is TRBJ2-1 and V is TRBV18; D uncertain. Trimming cost V 2 bases and J 10 bases, with 9 bases left between them. The CDR3 spans 12 residues. Germline CDR1 is KGHSH and CDR2 is LQKENI. The CDR3 here is CASSPRVPEQFF. The CDR3 coding sequence is TGTGCCAGCTCACCAAGGGTCCCAGAGCAGTTCTTC.

This rearrangement joins TRBV7-3 to TRBJ2-2, with D perhaps given as TRBD1 or TRBD2 (6 bases each). CDR3 length: 14 amino acids. V lost 10 bases and J 2 bases, leaving 14 bases between the germline ends. Germline V gene sequence: CDR1 SGHTA, CDR2 FQGTGA. The CDR3 here is CATRGTINTGELFF. In DNA form, the CDR3 reads TGTGCCACTCGGGGGACAATTAACACCGGGGAGCTGTTTTTT.

This clone showed up just a few times. The genes are TRBV30 and TRBJ2-2; D remains ambiguous. Germline CDR1 GTSNPN, CDR2 SVGIG (reference sequence). The length of the CDR3 is 13 residues. Trimming pared 0 bases from V and 7 bases from J, leaving 9 bases between. Here the CDR3 reads CAWSVGSGGELFF. The CDR3 bases are TGTGCCTGGAGTGTAGGGTCCGGCGGGGAGCTGTTTTTT.

The chain links TRBV19 to TRBJ2-1; D gene uncertain. The CDR3 totals 13 residues. The germline V and J ends were trimmed by 2 bases and 7 bases, with 9 bases remaining between them. CDR1 is LNHDA, CDR2 SQIVND, per germline (reference sequence). The chain's CDR3 is CASSIPHVNEQFF. CDR3 in DNA: TGTGCCAGTAGTATACCACACGTGAATGAGCAGTTCTTC.

The DNA of the CDR3 is TGTGCCAGCTACCCAGCGCCTCCCGAGACCCAGTACTTC. This gives the protein CASYPAPPETQYF. The genes are TRBV7-3 and TRBJ2-5; D not resolved. The germline V gene has CDR1 SGHTA and CDR2 FQGTGA. CDR3 length: 13 residues. V was clipped by 8 bases and J by 5 bases, with 15 bases between them.

The genes are TRBV30 and TRBJ1-6; 9 positions match TRBD1. Looked up from germline, CDR1 is GTSNPN and CDR2 is SVGIG (reference sequence). CDR3 length: 14 residues. V gave up 1 base and J gave up 7 bases; unmatched junction bases: 2. CDR3 sequence reads: CAWSEGQGNSPLHF. In nucleotides, the CDR3 is TGTGCCTGGAGTGAGGGACAGGGCAATTCACCCCTCCACTTT.

Details on this clone: Germline is not matched at one junction end, which may reflect a read error. The V call is TRBV7-7, the J call TRBJ2-1; no clear D gene. The germline V gene has CDR1 SSHAT and CDR2 FNYEAQ (reference sequence). The CDR3 extends over 13 amino acids. CDR3 nucleotides: TGTGCTAGCAGCTTAGGGCTTGCCGATGAGCAGTTCTTC. As protein: CASSLGLADEQFF.

V is TRBV27 and J is TRBJ2-7; TRBD2 matches 14 bases. Germline loops: CDR1 MNHEY, CDR2 SMNVEV (reference sequence). This CDR3 has 13 residues. V trimming: 10 bases; J trimming: 5 bases; junction bases outside the gene matches: 4. CDR3 DNA: TGTGCCACCTGGACTAGCGGGAGGAACGAGCAGTACTTC. Its translation is CATWTSGRNEQYF.

The DNA for the CDR3 is TGTGCCAGCTCACCACGGCCAGGGGGGTTCGGGGCCAACGTCCTGACTTTC. Protein: CASSPRPGGFGANVLTF. The V and J genes are TRBV18 and TRBJ2-6; TRBD1 is a possible D gene (7 bases). The V end was cut by 1 base, the J end by 4 bases, with 14 bases between. From germline, CDR1 is KGHSH and CDR2 LQKENI. This CDR3 is 17 amino acids long.

The CDR3 sequence: CASSSQGGYDYGYTF. CDR3 bases: TGTGCCAGCAGTTCCCAGGGAGGCTACGACTATGGCTACACCTTC. The V call is TRBV6-5, the J call TRBJ1-2; D perhaps matches TRBD1 (5 bases). Trimming stripped 4 bases from V and 3 bases from J, with 15 bases between. Looked up from germline, CDR1 is MNHEY and CDR2 is SVGAGI. The CDR3 totals 15 residues.